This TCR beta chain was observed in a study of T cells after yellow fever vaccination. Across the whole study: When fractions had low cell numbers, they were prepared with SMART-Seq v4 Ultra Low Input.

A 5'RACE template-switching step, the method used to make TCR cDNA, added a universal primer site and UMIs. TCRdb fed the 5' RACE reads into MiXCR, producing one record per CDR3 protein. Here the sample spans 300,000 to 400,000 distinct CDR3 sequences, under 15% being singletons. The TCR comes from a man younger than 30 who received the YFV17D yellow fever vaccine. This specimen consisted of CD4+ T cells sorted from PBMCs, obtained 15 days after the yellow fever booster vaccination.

In nucleotides, the CDR3 is TGCAGTGCTGGAAAGATTTCAGGGCAGTACTTC. It yields the protein CSAGKISGQYF. The V and J genes are TRBV20-1 and TRBJ2-7, with unresolved D. The V and J ends lost 5 bases and 9 bases respectively, with 14 bases between them. The CDR3 is 11 amino acids. Germline values: CDR1 DFQATT, CDR2 SNEGSKA (reference sequence).